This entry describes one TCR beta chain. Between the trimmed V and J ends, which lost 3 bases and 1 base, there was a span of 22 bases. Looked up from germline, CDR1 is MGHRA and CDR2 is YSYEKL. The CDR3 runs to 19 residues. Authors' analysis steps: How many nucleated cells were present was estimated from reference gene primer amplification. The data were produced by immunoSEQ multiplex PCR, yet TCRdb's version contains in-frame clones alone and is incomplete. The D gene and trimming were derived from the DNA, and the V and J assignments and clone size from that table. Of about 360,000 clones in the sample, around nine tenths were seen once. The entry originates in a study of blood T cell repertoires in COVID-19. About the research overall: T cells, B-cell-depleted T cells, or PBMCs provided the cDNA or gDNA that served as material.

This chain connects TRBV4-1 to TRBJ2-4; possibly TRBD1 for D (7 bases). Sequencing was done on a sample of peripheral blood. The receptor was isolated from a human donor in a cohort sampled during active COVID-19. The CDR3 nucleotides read TGCGCCAGCAGCCACCCACTTGGAGGGGGCGCCCCGGCCAAAAACATTCAGTACTTC. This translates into CASSHPLGGGAPAKNIQYF.